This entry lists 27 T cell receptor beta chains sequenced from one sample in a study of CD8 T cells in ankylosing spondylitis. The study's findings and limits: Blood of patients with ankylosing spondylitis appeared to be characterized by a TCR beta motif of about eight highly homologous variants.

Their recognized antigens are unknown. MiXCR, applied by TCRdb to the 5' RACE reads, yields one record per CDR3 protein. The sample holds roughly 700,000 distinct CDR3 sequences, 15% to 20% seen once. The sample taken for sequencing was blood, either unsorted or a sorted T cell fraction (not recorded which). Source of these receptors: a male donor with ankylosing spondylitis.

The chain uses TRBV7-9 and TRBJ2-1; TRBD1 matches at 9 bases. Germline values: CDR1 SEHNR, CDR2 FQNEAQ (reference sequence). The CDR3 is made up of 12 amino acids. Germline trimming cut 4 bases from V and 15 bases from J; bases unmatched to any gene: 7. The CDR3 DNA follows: TGTGCCAGCAGCTCCCCGGGACAGGGTCGGTTCTTC. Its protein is CASSSPGQGRFF.

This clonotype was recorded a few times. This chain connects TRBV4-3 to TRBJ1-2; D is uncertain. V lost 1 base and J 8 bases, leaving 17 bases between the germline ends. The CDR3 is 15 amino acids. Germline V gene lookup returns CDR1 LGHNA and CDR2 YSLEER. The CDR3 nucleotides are TGCGCCAGCAGCCAAGCGAAGGTAGGATCGATCGGCTACACCTTC. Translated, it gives CASSQAKVGSIGYTF.

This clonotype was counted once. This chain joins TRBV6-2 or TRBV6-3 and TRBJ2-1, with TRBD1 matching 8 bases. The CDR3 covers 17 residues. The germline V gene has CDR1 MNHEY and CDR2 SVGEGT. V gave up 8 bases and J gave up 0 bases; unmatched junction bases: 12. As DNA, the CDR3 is TGTGCCAGCCGAGGCGGGCAGGGGGCCTTCTCCTACAATGAGCAGTTCTTC. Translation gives CASRGGQGAFSYNEQFF.

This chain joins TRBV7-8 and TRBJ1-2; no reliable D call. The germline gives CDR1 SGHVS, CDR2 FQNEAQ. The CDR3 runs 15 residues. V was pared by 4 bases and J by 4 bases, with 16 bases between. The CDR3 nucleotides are TGTGCCAGCAGCTCAGGCCTCTTTAGCGGCTATGGCTACACCTTC. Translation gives CASSSGLFSGYGYTF.

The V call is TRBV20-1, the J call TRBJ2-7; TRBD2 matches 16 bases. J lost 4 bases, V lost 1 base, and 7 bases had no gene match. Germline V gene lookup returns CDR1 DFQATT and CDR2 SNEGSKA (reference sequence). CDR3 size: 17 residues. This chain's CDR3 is CSARVTGTSGRGYEQYF. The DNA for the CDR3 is TGCAGTGCTAGAGTCACCGGGACTAGCGGGAGGGGTTACGAGCAGTACTTC.

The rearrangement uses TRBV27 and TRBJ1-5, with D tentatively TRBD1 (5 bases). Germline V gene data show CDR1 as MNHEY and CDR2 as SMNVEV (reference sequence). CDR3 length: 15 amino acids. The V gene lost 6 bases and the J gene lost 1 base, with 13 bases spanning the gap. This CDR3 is CASRLHPGSNQPQHF. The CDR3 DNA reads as TGTGCCAGCAGGTTGCATCCAGGGAGCAATCAGCCCCAGCATTTT.

DNA for the CDR3: TGTGCCACCTCCCAGCGGGATTCTAGCACAGATACGCAGTATTTT. Translating gives CATSQRDSSTDTQYF. This chain uses TRBV10-3 with TRBJ2-3; 7 bases line up with TRBD2. The CDR3 has 15 residues. Trimming cost V 10 bases and J 0 bases; bases outside gene matches: 10. The germline CDR1 and CDR2 sequences are ENHRY and SYGVKD.

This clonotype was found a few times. The CDR3 DNA reads TGTGCCACCAGTGGGCCCAGCGGGAGGGACAGGCAGTTCTTC. Protein sequence: CATSGPSGRDRQFF. The chain carries TRBV24-1 and TRBJ2-1; 10 nucleotides line up with TRBD2. The trim removed 5 bases at V and 12 bases at J, leaving 9 bases unmatched. This CDR3 has 14 residues. Germline CDR1 and CDR2: KGHDR and SFDVKD.

The CDR3 reads CASSLSGDPNQPQHF. CDR3 DNA: TGCGCCAGCAGCTTGTCTGGGGACCCCAATCAGCCCCAGCATTTT. The chain employs TRBV5-1 and TRBJ1-5, with D perhaps matching TRBD1 (5 bases). Germline CDR1 is SGHRS and CDR2 is YFSETQ. V was cut by 1 base and J by 3 bases, with 11 bases left in between. There are 15 residues in the CDR3.

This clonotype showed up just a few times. In DNA form, the CDR3 reads TGCAGTGCTAGAGCCCTTACAGGGATTAGCTCTGGAAACACCATATATTTT. It encodes CSARALTGISSGNTIYF. V gene TRBV20-1 combines with J gene TRBJ1-3; tentatively, D is TRBD1 (6 bases). CDR3 size: 17 residues. With 1 base removed from V and 0 bases from J, the gap between germline ends came to 16 bases. Germline V gene data show CDR1 as DFQATT and CDR2 as SNEGSKA (reference sequence).

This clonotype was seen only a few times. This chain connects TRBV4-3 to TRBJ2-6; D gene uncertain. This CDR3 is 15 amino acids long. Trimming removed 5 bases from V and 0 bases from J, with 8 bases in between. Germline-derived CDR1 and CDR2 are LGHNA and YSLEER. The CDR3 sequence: CASSSDASGANVLTF. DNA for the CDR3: TGCGCCAGCAGCTCTGATGCCTCTGGGGCCAACGTCCTGACTTTC.

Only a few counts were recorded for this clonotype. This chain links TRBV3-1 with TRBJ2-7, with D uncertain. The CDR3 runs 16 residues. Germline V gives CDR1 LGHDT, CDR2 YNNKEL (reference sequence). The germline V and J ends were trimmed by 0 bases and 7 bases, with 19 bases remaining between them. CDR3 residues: CASSQDFRSPSREQYF. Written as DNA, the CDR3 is TGTGCCAGCAGCCAAGATTTTAGGTCTCCCTCGAGGGAGCAGTACTTC.

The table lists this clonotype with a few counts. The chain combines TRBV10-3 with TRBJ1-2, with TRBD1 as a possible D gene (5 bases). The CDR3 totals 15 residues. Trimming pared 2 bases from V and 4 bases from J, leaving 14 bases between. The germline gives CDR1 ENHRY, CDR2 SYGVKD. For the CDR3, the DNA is TGTGCCATCAGTGAGGGTGAGGCAGGGAGCTATGGCTACACCTTC. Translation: CAISEGEAGSYGYTF.

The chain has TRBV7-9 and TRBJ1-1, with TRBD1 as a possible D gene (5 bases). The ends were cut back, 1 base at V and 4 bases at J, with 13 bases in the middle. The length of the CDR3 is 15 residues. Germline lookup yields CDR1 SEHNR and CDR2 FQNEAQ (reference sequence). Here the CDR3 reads CASSLERQGGTEAFF. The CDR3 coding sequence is TGTGCCAGCAGCTTAGAGAGGCAGGGTGGCACTGAAGCTTTCTTT.

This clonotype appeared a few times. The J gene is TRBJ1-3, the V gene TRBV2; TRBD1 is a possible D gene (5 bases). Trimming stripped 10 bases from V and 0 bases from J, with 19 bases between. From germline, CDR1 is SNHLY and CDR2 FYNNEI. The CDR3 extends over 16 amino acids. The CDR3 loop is CATQITGALSGNTIYF. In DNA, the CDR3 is TGTGCCACCCAGATAACAGGAGCCCTCTCTGGAAACACCATATATTTT.

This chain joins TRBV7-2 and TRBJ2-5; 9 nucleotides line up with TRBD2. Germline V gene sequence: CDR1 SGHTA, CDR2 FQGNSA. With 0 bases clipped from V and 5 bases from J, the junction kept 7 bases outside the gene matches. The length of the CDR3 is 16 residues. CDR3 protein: CASSLAASGKGETQYF. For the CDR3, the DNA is TGTGCCAGCAGCTTAGCGGCTAGCGGGAAGGGGGAGACCCAGTACTTC.

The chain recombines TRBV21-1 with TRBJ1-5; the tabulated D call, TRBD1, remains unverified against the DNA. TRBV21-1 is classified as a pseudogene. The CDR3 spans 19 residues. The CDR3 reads CASSTFSGTGGPSNQPQHF. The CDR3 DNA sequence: TGTGCCAGCAGCACCTTTTCCGGGACAGGGGGCCCTAGCAATCAGCCCCAGCATTTT.

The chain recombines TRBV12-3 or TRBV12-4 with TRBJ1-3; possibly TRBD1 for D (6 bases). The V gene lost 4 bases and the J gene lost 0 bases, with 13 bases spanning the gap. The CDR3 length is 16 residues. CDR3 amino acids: CASSYGGSSSGNTIYF. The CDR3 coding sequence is TGTGCCAGCAGTTATGGGGGCTCCTCCTCTGGAAACACCATATATTTT.

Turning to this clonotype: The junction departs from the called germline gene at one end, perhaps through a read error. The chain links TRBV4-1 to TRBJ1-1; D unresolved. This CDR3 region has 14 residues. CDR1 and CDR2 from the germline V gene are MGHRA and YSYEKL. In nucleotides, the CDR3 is TGTCGGTCTAGCCAAAGCTGGGGGAACACTGAAGCTTTCTTT. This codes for CRSSQSWGNTEAFF.

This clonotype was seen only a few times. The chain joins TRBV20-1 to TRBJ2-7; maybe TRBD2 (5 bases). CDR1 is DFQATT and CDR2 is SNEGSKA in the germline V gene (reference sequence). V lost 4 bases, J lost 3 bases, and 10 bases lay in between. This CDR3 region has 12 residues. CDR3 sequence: CSAIGLVYEQYF. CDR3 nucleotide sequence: TGCAGTGCTATAGGACTTGTCTACGAGCAGTACTTC.

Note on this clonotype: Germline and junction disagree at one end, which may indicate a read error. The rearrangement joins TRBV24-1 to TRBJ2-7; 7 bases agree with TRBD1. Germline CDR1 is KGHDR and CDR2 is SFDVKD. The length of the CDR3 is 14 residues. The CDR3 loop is CATRDAGTAYEQYF. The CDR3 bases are TGTGCCACCCGTGACGCCGGGACAGCCTACGAGCAGTACTTC.

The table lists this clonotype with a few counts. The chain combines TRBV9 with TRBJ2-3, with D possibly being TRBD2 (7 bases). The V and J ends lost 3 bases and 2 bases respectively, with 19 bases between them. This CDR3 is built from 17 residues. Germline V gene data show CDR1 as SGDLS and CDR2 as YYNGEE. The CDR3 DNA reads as TGTGCCAGCAGCGACCCCGGCGGGGGCGAGTACACAGATACGCAGTATTTT. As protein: CASSDPGGGEYTDTQYF.

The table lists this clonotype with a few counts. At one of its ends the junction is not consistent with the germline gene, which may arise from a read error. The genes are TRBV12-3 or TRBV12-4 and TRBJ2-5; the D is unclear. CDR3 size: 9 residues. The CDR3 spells CASSPPLSF. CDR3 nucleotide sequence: TGTGCCAGCAGCCCCCCTCTTAGCTTC.

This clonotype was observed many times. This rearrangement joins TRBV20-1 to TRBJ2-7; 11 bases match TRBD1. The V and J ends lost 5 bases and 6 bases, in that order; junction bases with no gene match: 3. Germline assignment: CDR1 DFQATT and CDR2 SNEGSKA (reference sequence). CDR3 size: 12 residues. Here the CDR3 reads CSAPGTGGEQYF. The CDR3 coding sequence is TGCAGTGCTCCCGGGACAGGGGGCGAGCAGTACTTC.

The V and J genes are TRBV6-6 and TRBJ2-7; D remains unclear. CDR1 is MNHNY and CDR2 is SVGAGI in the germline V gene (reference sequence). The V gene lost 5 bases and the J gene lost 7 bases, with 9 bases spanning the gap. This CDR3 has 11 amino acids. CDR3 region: CASSLPGEQYF. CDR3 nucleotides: TGTGCCAGCAGTCTCCCCGGGGAGCAGTACTTC.

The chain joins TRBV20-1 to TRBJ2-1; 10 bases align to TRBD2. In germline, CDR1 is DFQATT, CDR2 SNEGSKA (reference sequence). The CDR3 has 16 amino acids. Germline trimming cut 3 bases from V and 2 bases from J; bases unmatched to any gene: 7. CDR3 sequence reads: CSASNLAGAAYNEQFF. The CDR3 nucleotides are TGCAGTGCTAGTAATCTAGCGGGGGCCGCCTACAATGAGCAGTTCTTC.

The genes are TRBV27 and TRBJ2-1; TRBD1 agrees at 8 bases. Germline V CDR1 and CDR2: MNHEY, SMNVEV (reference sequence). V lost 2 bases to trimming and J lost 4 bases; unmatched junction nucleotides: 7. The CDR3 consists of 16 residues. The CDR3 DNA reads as TGTGCCAGCAGTTTAGCGCCGGGACAGGTTTACAATGAGCAGTTCTTC. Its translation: CASSLAPGQVYNEQFF.